Below are 28 T cell receptor beta chains sequenced from a single sample in a study of shared clonotypes between healthy human individuals. Here immunoSEQ multiplex PCR was the method, and the copy in TCRdb shows in-frame clones only, minus some. The sample lists 1.4 million or so clones; around 98.5% were seen once. The sequencing input was naive CD4+ T cells sorted from blood. Documented subset: CD45RA+ positively selected. Source of these receptors: a man under 40 in good health.

The rearrangement joins TRBV7-2 to TRBJ2-6; 13 bases map to TRBD2. V dropped 5 bases and J dropped 8; count of bases not matched to a gene: 6. Germline-derived CDR1 and CDR2 are SGHTA and FQGNSA. CDR3 length equals 16 residues. CDR3 sequence (DNA): TGTGCCAGCAGCACTAGCGGGAGGGTTCGGTCCAACGTCCTGACTTTC. Protein sequence: CASSTSGRVRSNVLTF. Complete variable domain (other parts from reference TRBV7-2 and TRBJ2-6): GAGVSQSPSNKVTEKGKDVELRCDPISGHTALYWYRQSLGQGLEFLIYFQGNSAPDKSGLPSDRFSAERTGGSVSTLTIQRTQQEDSAVYLCASSTSGRVRSNVLTFGAGSRLTVL.

The chain employs TRBV7-8 and TRBJ1-4, with TRBD1 as a possible D gene (5 bases). The CDR3 is 16 residues long. Germline V gene sequence: CDR1 SGHVS, CDR2 FQNEAQ. V lost 0 bases to trimming and J lost 8 bases, with 16 bases between them. Written as DNA, the CDR3 is TGTGCCAGCAGCTTAGCTGGGCAGGCCCGGGGCGAAAAACTGTTTTTT. Translating it yields CASSLAGQARGEKLFF.

V usage is TRBV18 and J usage is TRBJ1-1; TRBD1 agrees at 8 bases. Germline assignment: CDR1 KGHSH and CDR2 LQKENI. The CDR3 has 13 amino acids. Trimming at V came to 4 bases and at J to 11 bases, leaving 9 bases not matched to a gene. The CDR3 loop is CASSHDSDRAAFF. The CDR3 bases are TGTGCCAGCTCACACGACTCGGACAGGGCGGCTTTCTTT.

J is TRBJ2-5 and V is TRBV19; D perhaps matches TRBD1 (8 bases). Trimming took 9 bases from V and 7 from J, leaving 18 bases between them. In germline, CDR1 is LNHDA, CDR2 SQIVND (reference sequence). The CDR3 runs 13 residues. DNA for the CDR3: TGTGCCAGCAGACAAACAGGGGGGGGGACCCAGTACTTC. Translated: CASRQTGGGTQYF. The full variable domain, rest sourced from reference TRBV19 and TRBJ2-5, is DGGITQSPKYLFRKEGQNVTLSCEQNLNHDAMYWYRQDPGQGLRLIYYSQIVNDFQKGDIAEGYSVSREKKESFPLTVTSAQKNPTAFYLCASRQTGGGTQYFGPGTRLLVL.

The V and J genes are TRBV10-3 and TRBJ2-7; 10 bases align to TRBD2. Germline V gene data show CDR1 as ENHRY and CDR2 as SYGVKD. The J segment lost 5 bases and the V segment lost 5 bases, leaving 3 bases of the junction unmatched. The length of the CDR3 is 13 residues. This CDR3 reads CAISSSGSHEQYF. The CDR3 region has the DNA TGTGCCATCAGTTCTAGCGGGAGCCACGAGCAGTACTTC.

The chain carries TRBV6-1 and TRBJ2-7, with TRBD2 matching over 11 bases. CDR1 MNHNS and CDR2 SASEGT come from the germline V gene. V was clipped by 7 bases and J by 2 bases; unmatched bases: 7. The CDR3 sequence is 15 residues long. CDR3 sequence: CASIRTSGLPYEQYF. The CDR3 region has the DNA TGTGCCAGCATTAGGACTAGCGGGCTCCCCTACGAGCAGTACTTC.

The genes are TRBV9 and TRBJ1-2, with 10 bases matching TRBD1. V gave up 0 bases and J gave up 5 bases; unmatched junction bases: 10. CDR1 is SGDLS and CDR2 is YYNGEE in the germline V gene. The CDR3 covers 17 residues. The CDR3 sequence is CASSVAGTGANGYGYTF. The CDR3, as DNA: TGTGCCAGCAGCGTAGCAGGGACAGGGGCCAATGGGTATGGCTACACCTTC.

The rearrangement joins TRBV2 to TRBJ2-5; a weak D match, TRBD1 (6 bases). The ends were cut back, 7 bases at V and 1 base at J, with 16 bases in the middle. Germline V gene sequence: CDR1 SNHLY, CDR2 FYNNEI. The CDR3 has 15 residues. As DNA, the CDR3 is TGTGCCAGCACCAATCAGGACAGAAGCCAAGAGACCCAGTACTTC. It encodes CASTNQDRSQETQYF.

The chain combines TRBV5-1 with TRBJ1-1; D remains unclear. There are 13 residues in the CDR3. Trimming took off 6 bases at V and 4 bases at J, with 13 bases between the two ends. Germline V gene lookup returns CDR1 SGHRS and CDR2 YFSETQ. The CDR3 spells CASKSGSVTEAFF. CDR3 sequence (DNA): TGCGCCAGCAAATCGGGGTCTGTCACTGAAGCTTTCTTT.

This clone was counted a few times. V usage is TRBV6-1 and J usage is TRBJ1-5, with unresolved D. Germline CDR1 and CDR2: MNHNS and SASEGT. V gave up 3 bases and J gave up 1 base, with 4 bases separating them. CDR3 length: 13 residues. CDR3 in amino acids: CASSDRSNQPQHF. CDR3 in DNA: TGTGCCAGCAGTGACAGGAGCAATCAGCCCCAGCATTTT.

The V gene is TRBV5-4, the J gene TRBJ2-1; 11 positions match TRBD2. The CDR3 contains 16 residues. V lost 4 bases and J lost 0; bases outside the gene matches: 3. The germline V gene has CDR1 SGHNT and CDR2 YYREEE (reference sequence). CDR3 nucleotides: TGTGCCAGCAGCACGGGACTAGCGGACTCCTACAATGAGCAGTTCTTC. This gives the protein CASSTGLADSYNEQFF.

The chain employs TRBV19 and TRBJ2-1; a possible D gene is TRBD2 (6 bases). Germline loops: CDR1 LNHDA, CDR2 SQIVND (reference sequence). Trimming removed 6 bases at V and 7 bases at J, with 19 bases between. The length of the CDR3 is 15 residues. CDR3 DNA: TGTGCCAGTAGCTCGGACGGGAGTACCAAAAATGAGCAGTTCTTC. It encodes CASSSDGSTKNEQFF.

This clone is a singleton in its sample. The J gene is TRBJ1-1, the V gene TRBV28; TRBD1 might be the D (5 bases). V shed 2 bases and J shed 8 bases, with 18 bases lying between them. Germline CDR1 reads MDHEN; CDR2 reads SYDVKM. The CDR3 is 15 amino acids. This CDR3 is CASSLAGTAGLEAFF. The CDR3 DNA reads as TGTGCCAGCAGTTTAGCTGGGACGGCGGGTTTGGAAGCTTTCTTT.

The sample holds one count of this clone. The rearrangement joins TRBV5-1 to TRBJ2-2, with D possibly being TRBD2 (6 bases). Trimming removed 4 bases from V and 2 bases from J, with 12 bases in between. From germline, CDR1 is SGHRS and CDR2 YFSETQ. The CDR3 covers 15 residues. CDR3 nucleotide sequence: TGCGCCAGCAGCCCTCTAGCGCTTAACACCGGGGAGCTGTTTTTT. Protein: CASSPLALNTGELFF.

The rearrangement links TRBV10-2 to TRBJ1-4; D uncertain. Germline CDR1 is WSHSY and CDR2 is SAAADI. This CDR3 spans 13 amino acids. The V end was cut by 7 bases, the J end by 5 bases, with 11 bases between. The CDR3 sequence is CASNRGVNEKLFF. The DNA of the CDR3 is TGCGCCAGCAATCGGGGTGTAAATGAAAAACTGTTTTTT.

J is TRBJ1-2 and V is TRBV13; D uncertain. This CDR3 spans 12 amino acids. V was pared by 3 bases and J by 7 bases, with 9 bases between. In germline, CDR1 is PRHDT, CDR2 FYEKMQ (reference sequence). The DNA of the CDR3 is TGTGCCAGCAGCTTTTTTCGGGGTGGCTACACCTTC. Translation: CASSFFRGGYTF.

This chain uses TRBV19 with TRBJ2-5; 14 bases align to TRBD2. The CDR3 consists of 17 residues. The junction had 11 bases not matched to a gene; V was cut back by 6 bases and J by 5 bases. Germline CDR1 and CDR2: LNHDA and SQIVND (reference sequence). The CDR3 region has the DNA TGTGCCAGTAGCGTAGGGGGACTAGCGGGAGCGTCGGAGACCCAGTACTTC. Translation gives CASSVGGLAGASETQYF.

The chain is built from TRBV27 and TRBJ2-1; 8 nucleotides align to TRBD1. CDR1 and CDR2 (germline): MNHEY, SMNVEV (reference sequence). The CDR3 has 15 amino acids. The trim removed 5 bases at V and 3 bases at J, leaving 6 bases unmatched. CDR3 nucleotides: TGTGCCAGCAGTCTGCAGGGGGCGGGCTACAATGAGCAGTTCTTC. Translated: CASSLQGAGYNEQFF.

This chain connects TRBV6-6 to TRBJ2-2; D might be TRBD1 or TRBD2, each matching 5 bases. Per the germline V gene, CDR1 is MNHNY and CDR2 is SVGAGI (reference sequence). Deletions cut 8 bases from V and 6 bases from J, with 13 bases between. The CDR3 extends over 13 amino acids. The CDR3 reads CASQRPGPGELFF. The CDR3 DNA reads TGTGCCAGCCAAAGACCGGGACCCGGGGAGCTGTTTTTT.

The rearrangement uses TRBV11-3 and TRBJ2-3, with 7 positions matching TRBD1. The CDR3 covers 14 residues. V lost 3 bases to trimming and J lost 2 bases; unmatched junction nucleotides: 2. Germline CDR1 and CDR2: SGHNT and YENEEA. The CDR3 bases are TGTGCCAGCAGCTTCGACAGGGACACAGATACGCAGTATTTT. Protein: CASSFDRDTDTQYF.

The CDR3 DNA is TGTGCCAGCCGACAGGGGGTCGGAAACACCATATATTTT. It is translated as CASRQGVGNTIYF. This chain links TRBV6-5 with TRBJ1-3, with TRBD1 matching over 9 bases. This CDR3 is 13 amino acids long. The germline gives CDR1 MNHEY, CDR2 SVGAGI. V lost 8 bases, J lost 4 bases, and 3 bases stayed unmatched.

The chain carries TRBV27 and TRBJ2-7; possible D gene TRBD1, 5 bases. CDR1 is MNHEY, CDR2 SMNVEV, per germline (reference sequence). The CDR3 is 13 amino acids. V was shortened by 6 bases and J by 1 base, with 10 bases between the two germline ends. The CDR3, as DNA: TGTGCCAGCAGCGGTGACAGTTCCTACGAGCAGTACTTC. This translates into CASSGDSSYEQYF.

This clone was recorded only once. The chain combines TRBV2 with TRBJ1-1; D might be TRBD1 (5 bases). The CDR3 sequence is 14 residues long. CDR1 SNHLY and CDR2 FYNNEI come from the germline V gene. V lost 7 bases to trimming and J lost 0 bases, with 12 bases between them. In DNA form, the CDR3 reads TGTGCCAGCATAAGTCGGACACTGAACACTGAAGCTTTCTTT. This translates into CASISRTLNTEAFF.

This clone was counted a single time. The CDR3 is CASQGHPNEQFF. CDR3 DNA: TGTGCCAGTCAGGGACATCCCAATGAGCAGTTCTTC. This chain uses TRBV28 with TRBJ2-1; D might be TRBD1 (6 bases). Germline V CDR1 and CDR2: MDHEN, SYDVKM. Trimming took 9 bases from V and 6 from J, leaving 12 bases between them. The CDR3 is made up of 12 amino acids. The entire variable domain, with the rest obtained from reference TRBV28 and TRBJ2-1, is as follows: DVKVTQSSRYLVKRTGEKVFLECVQDMDHENMFWYRQDPGLGLRLIYFSYDVKMKEKGDIPEGYSVSREKKERFSLILESASTNQTSMYLCASQGHPNEQFFGPGTRLTVL.

The chain recombines TRBV28 with TRBJ2-7, with TRBD1 matching over 7 bases. From germline, CDR1 is MDHEN and CDR2 SYDVKM. After removal of 3 bases from V and 0 bases from J, the junction contained 8 bases not matched to a gene. The CDR3 is made up of 16 amino acids. CDR3 sequence (DNA): TGTGCCAGCAGTTTTCCTTCCGGGACAGACTCCTACGAGCAGTACTTC. Its translation: CASSFPSGTDSYEQYF.

The chain carries TRBV21-1 and TRBJ2-5; TRBD1 reflects the table's D call only, with no check against the DNA. TRBV21-1 is a documented pseudogene. This CDR3 comprises 17 residues. The CDR3 here is CASSTRQGIVTGETQYF. The CDR3 coding sequence is TGTGCCAGCAGCACCAGACAGGGGATAGTTACTGGGGAGACCCAGTACTTC.

The chain has TRBV9 and TRBJ1-5; the D gene is possibly TRBD1 (5 bases). Germline V gene lookup returns CDR1 SGDLS and CDR2 YYNGEE. This CDR3 is built from 14 residues. With 5 bases removed from V and 0 bases from J, the gap between germline ends came to 9 bases. As DNA, the CDR3 is TGTGCCAGCAGTCAAGGGGATAGCAATCAGCCCCAGCATTTT. Its translation is CASSQGDSNQPQHF.

On this clone itself: Distinct nucleotide sequences in the sample also encode this CDR3. The rearrangement links TRBV7-2 to TRBJ1-3; D not resolved. The V gene lost 0 bases and the J gene lost 0 bases, with 6 bases spanning the gap. Germline CDR1 SGHTA, CDR2 FQGNSA. The CDR3 runs 15 residues. The CDR3 region is CASSLAGDSGNTIYF. DNA of the CDR3: TGTGCCAGCAGCTTAGCTGGGGACTCTGGAAACACCATATATTTT.